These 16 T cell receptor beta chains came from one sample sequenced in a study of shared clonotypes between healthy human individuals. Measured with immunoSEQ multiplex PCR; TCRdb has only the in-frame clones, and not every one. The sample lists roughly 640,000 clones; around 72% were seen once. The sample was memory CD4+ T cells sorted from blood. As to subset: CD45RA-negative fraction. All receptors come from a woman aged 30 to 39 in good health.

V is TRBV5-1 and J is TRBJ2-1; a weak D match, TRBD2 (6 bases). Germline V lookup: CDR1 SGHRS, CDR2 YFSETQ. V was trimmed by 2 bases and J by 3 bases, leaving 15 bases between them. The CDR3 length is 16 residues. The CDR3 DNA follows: TGCGCCAGCAGCTTTTCCGGGAGAGTCGGCTACAATGAGCAGTTCTTC. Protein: CASSFSGRVGYNEQFF.

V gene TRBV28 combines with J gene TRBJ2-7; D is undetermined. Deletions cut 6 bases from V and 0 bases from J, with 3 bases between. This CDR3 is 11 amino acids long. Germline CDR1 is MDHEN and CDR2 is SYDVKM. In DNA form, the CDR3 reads TGTGCCAGCAGGTCCTCCTACGAGCAGTACTTC. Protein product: CASRSSYEQYF.

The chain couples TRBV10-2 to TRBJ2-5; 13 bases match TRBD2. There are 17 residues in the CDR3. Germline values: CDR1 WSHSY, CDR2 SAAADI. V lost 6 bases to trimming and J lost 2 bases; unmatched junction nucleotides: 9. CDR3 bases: TGCGCCAGCAGGTCGCAGGGGACTAGCGGGAAGCAAGAGACCCAGTACTTC. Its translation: CASRSQGTSGKQETQYF.

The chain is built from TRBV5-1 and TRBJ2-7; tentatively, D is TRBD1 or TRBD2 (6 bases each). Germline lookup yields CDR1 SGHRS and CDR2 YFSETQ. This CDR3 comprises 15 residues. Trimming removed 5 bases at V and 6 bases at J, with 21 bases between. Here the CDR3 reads CASRAGHLQVSEQYF. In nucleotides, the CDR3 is TGCGCCAGCAGGGCGGGACACCTGCAAGTAAGCGAGCAGTACTTC.

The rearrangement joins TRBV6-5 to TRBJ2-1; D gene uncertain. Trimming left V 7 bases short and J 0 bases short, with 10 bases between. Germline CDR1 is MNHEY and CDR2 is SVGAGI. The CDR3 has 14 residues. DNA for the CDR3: TGTGCCAGCAAACACGACTCCTCCTACAATGAGCAGTTCTTC. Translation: CASKHDSSYNEQFF.

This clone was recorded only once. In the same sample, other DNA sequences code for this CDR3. The CDR3 is CASSLGQENTEAFF. CDR3 bases: TGCGCCAGCAGCTTGGGGCAAGAGAACACTGAAGCTTTCTTT. The chain combines TRBV5-1 with TRBJ1-1; D is ambiguous. V lost 0 bases, J lost 1 base, and 7 bases lay in between. Germline CDR1 and CDR2: SGHRS and YFSETQ. The length of the CDR3 is 14 residues.

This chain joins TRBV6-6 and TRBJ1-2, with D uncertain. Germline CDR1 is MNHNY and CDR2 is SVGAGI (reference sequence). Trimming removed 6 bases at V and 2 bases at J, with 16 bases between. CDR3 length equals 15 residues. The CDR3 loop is CASSRRETRNYGYTF. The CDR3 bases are TGTGCCAGCAGCCGGAGGGAGACACGGAACTATGGCTACACCTTC.

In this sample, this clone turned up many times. CDR3 loop: CASSIGRGLNTEAFF. The CDR3 nucleotides are TGTGCCAGTAGTATCGGGCGGGGGCTGAACACTGAAGCTTTCTTT. The V and J genes are TRBV19 and TRBJ1-1, with a tentative D call TRBD1 (6 bases). The V end was cut by 3 bases, the J end by 0 bases, with 11 bases between. The CDR3 is made up of 15 amino acids. Germline values: CDR1 LNHDA, CDR2 SQIVND (reference sequence).

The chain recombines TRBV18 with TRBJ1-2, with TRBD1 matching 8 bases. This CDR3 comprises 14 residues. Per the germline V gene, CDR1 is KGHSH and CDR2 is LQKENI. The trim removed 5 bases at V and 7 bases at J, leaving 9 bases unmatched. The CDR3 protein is CASSWTGTYRGYTF. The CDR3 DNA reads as TGTGCCAGCTCATGGACAGGGACTTATCGTGGCTACACCTTC.

CDR3 sequence (DNA): TGTGCCAGCAGCCTTCTAGCGGATACTACTTACAATGAGCAGTTCTTC. This translates into CASSLLADTTYNEQFF. This chain connects TRBV7-6 to TRBJ2-1; 7 positions match TRBD2. After removal of 5 bases from V and 4 bases from J, the junction contained 11 bases not matched to a gene. The germline V gene has CDR1 SGHVS and CDR2 FNYEAQ. The CDR3 runs to 16 residues.

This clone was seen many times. CDR3 region: CASSFSQSYEQYF. The CDR3 bases are TGTGCCAGCAGCTTCAGCCAGAGCTACGAGCAGTACTTC. The J gene is TRBJ2-7, the V gene TRBV7-8; D gene uncertain. With 3 bases removed from V and 3 bases from J, the gap between germline ends came to 9 bases. CDR3 size: 13 residues. The germline gives CDR1 SGHVS, CDR2 FQNEAQ.

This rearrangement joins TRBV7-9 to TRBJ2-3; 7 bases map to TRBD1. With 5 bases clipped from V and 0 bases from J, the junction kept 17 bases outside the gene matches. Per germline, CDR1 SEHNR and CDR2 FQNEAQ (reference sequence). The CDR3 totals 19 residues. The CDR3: CASSPPAGGPARSTDTQYF. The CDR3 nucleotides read TGTGCCAGCAGCCCACCTGCAGGGGGTCCGGCTCGAAGCACAGATACGCAGTATTTT.

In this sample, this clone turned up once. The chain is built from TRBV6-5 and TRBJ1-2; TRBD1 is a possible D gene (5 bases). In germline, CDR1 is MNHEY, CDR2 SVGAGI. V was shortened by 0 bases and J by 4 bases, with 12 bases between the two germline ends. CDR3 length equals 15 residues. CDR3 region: CASSYSDRTSYGYTF. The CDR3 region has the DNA TGTGCCAGCAGTTACTCGGACCGGACAAGCTATGGCTACACCTTC.

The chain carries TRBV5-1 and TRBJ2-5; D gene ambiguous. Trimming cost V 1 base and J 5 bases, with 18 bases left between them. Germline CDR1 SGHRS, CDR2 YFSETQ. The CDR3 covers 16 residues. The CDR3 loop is CASSLSRLVALETQYF. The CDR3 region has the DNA TGCGCCAGCAGCTTGTCTCGTCTGGTAGCTTTGGAGACCCAGTACTTC.

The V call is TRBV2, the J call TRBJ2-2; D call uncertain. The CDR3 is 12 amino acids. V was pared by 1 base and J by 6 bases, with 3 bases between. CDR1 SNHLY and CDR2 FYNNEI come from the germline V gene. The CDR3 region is CASSEDAGELFF. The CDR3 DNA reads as TGTGCCAGCAGTGAAGATGCCGGGGAGCTGTTTTTT.

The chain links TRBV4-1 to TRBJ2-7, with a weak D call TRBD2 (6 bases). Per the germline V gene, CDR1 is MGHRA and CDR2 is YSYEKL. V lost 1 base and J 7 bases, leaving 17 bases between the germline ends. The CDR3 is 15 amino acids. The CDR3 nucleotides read TGCGCCAGCAGCCAAGGACCTAGCGAGAGGGGTGAGCAGTACTTC. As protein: CASSQGPSERGEQYF.